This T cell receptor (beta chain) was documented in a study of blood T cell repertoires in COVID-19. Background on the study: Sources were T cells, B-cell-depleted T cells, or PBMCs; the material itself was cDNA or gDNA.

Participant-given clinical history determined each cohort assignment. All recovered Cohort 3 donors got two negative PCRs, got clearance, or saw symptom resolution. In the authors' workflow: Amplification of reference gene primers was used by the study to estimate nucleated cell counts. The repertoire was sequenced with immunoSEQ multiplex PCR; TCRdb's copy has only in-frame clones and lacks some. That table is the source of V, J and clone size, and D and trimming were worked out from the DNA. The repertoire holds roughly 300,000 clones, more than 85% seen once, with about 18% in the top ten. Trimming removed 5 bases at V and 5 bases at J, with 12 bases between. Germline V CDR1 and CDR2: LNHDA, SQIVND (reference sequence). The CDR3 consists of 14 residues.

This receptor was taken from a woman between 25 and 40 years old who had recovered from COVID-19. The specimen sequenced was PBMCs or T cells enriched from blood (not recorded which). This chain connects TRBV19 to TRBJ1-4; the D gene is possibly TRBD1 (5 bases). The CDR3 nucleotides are TGTGCCAGTAGTGAGTTCGGGGGAAATGAAAAACTGTTTTTT. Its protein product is CASSEFGGNEKLFF.